The 16 T cell receptor beta chains below all came from one sample that was sequenced in a study of OX40 agonist ivuxolimab in advanced cancers. TCRdb's table, derived via immunoSEQ multiplex PCR, lists solely in-frame clones and lacks some. The sample has roughly 100,000 clones, 87% seen once. The sequencing here drew on CD4+ or CD8+ T cells sorted from blood, taken in a trial of the OX40 agonist ivuxolimab. These receptor sequences come from an adult with an advanced solid tumor such as melanoma, head and neck, liver or kidney cancer.

This chain joins TRBV5-1 and TRBJ2-3; TRBD1 or TRBD2 may be the D gene (5 bases each). V was trimmed by 5 bases and J by 0 bases, leaving 13 bases between them. CDR1 and CDR2 from the germline V gene are SGHRS and YFSETQ. This CDR3 spans 15 amino acids. This CDR3 is CASSGDVTSTDTQYF. The CDR3, as DNA: TGCGCCAGCAGTGGGGACGTAACTAGCACAGATACGCAGTATTTT.

This clone was recorded only once. One end of the junction does not line up with germline, which may come from a read error. The chain has TRBV7-7 and TRBJ1-4, with D tentatively TRBD1 (6 bases). The CDR3 sequence is 15 residues long. Germline CDR1 and CDR2: SSHAT and FNYEAQ (reference sequence). The DNA for the CDR3 is TGTGCTAGCAGCTTAGGGGGGACATTCAATGAAAAACTGTTTTTT. Its protein is CASSLGGTFNEKLFF. The variable domain in full, completed from reference TRBV7-7 and TRBJ1-4, reads GAGVSQSPRYKVTKRGQDVTLRCDPISSHATLYWYQQALGQGPEFLTYFNYEAQPDKSGLPSDRFSAERPEGSISTLTIQRTEQRDSAMYRCASSLGGTFNEKLFFGSGTQLSVL.

CDR3 protein: CASMGQGTGGETQYF. The DNA of the CDR3 is TGCGCCAGCATGGGTCAGGGAACCGGCGGGGAGACCCAGTACTTC. The gene calls are TRBV5-1 and TRBJ2-5; D may be TRBD1 or TRBD2 (5 bases each). Germline loops: CDR1 SGHRS, CDR2 YFSETQ. With 6 bases removed from V and 5 bases from J, the gap between germline ends came to 20 bases. The CDR3 has 15 amino acids.

The CDR3 sequence is CASSLSQSSGGYNEQFF. The CDR3 nucleotides are TGTGCCAGCAGCTTATCCCAGTCTAGCGGGGGGTACAATGAGCAGTTCTTC. This chain joins TRBV7-3 and TRBJ2-1, with TRBD2 matching over 11 bases. The junction had 7 bases not matched to a gene; V was cut back by 2 bases and J by 4 bases. The length of the CDR3 is 17 residues. Germline CDR1 SGHTA, CDR2 FQGTGA. Looking up the rest from reference TRBV7-3 and TRBJ2-1 gives the full variable domain: GAGVSQTPSNKVTEKGKYVELRCDPISGHTALYWYRQSLGQGPEFLIYFQGTGAADDSGLPNDRFFAVRPEGSVSTLKIQRTERGDSAVYLCASSLSQSSGGYNEQFFGPGTRLTVL.

This clone came up once. This sequence joins TRBV11-2 and TRBJ2-7; 8 bases are a match to TRBD2. The CDR3 contains 16 residues. Trimming took 5 bases from V and 4 from J; bases not matched to a gene: 13. In germline, CDR1 is SGHAT, CDR2 FQNNGV. The CDR3 is CASSPGSGGSPYEQYF. The DNA for the CDR3 is TGTGCCAGCAGCCCCGGGAGCGGGGGCTCTCCTTACGAGCAGTACTTC.

The chain joins TRBV11-2 to TRBJ1-6, with 11 bases aligning to TRBD1. The CDR3 sequence is 17 residues long. Unmatched junction bases numbered 12, after V lost 5 bases and J lost 9 bases. Germline V lookup: CDR1 SGHAT, CDR2 FQNNGV. The CDR3 is CASSQRGQGGTGSPLHF. In DNA, the CDR3 is TGTGCCAGCAGCCAGAGGGGACAGGGGGGGACGGGTTCACCCCTCCACTTT.

DNA for the CDR3: TGTGCCAGCAGCTTGGGACAGGGCAGTACTTTTGTCCAGCCCCAGCATTTT. This encodes CASSLGQGSTFVQPQHF. The chain carries TRBV5-4 and TRBJ1-5, with TRBD1 matching over 7 bases. The CDR3 has 17 residues. V was clipped by 0 bases and J by 7 bases; unmatched bases: 13. The germline V gene has CDR1 SGHNT and CDR2 YYREEE (reference sequence). The full variable domain, its missing parts supplied by reference TRBV5-4 and TRBJ1-5, is ETGVTQSPTHLIKTRGQQVTLRCSSQSGHNTVSWYQQALGQGPQFIFQYYREEENGRGNFPPRFSGLQFPNYSSELNVNALELDDSALYLCASSLGQGSTFVQPQHFGDGTRLSIL.

J is TRBJ2-7 and V is TRBV28, with TRBD1 matching over 9 bases. Germline CDR1 and CDR2: MDHEN and SYDVKM. The CDR3 totals 14 residues. The J segment lost 6 bases and the V segment lost 4 bases, leaving 7 bases of the junction unmatched. The CDR3 DNA sequence: TGTGCCAGCAGTTCCGGGGACAGGGTCGGCGAGCAGTACTTC. Its protein is CASSSGDRVGEQYF.

The chain has TRBV9 and TRBJ1-6; 7 bases line up with TRBD1. In germline, CDR1 is SGDLS, CDR2 YYNGEE. The CDR3 consists of 15 residues. V lost 3 bases, J lost 13 bases, and 13 bases stayed unmatched. The CDR3 is CASSGGTESTWPLHF. In DNA, the CDR3 is TGTGCCAGCAGCGGGGGGACAGAGAGCACATGGCCCCTCCACTTT.

The chain combines TRBV4-1 with TRBJ1-1; D remains ambiguous. Germline V CDR1 and CDR2: MGHRA, YSYEKL. This CDR3 region has 16 residues. The ends were cut back, 0 bases at V and 3 bases at J, with 14 bases in the middle. CDR3 nucleotide sequence: TGCGCCAGCAGCCAAGAAAACAGACGATCATACACTGAAGCTTTCTTT. The encoded protein is CASSQENRRSYTEAFF.

This chain connects TRBV7-3 to TRBJ1-2; possible D gene TRBD1, 6 bases. This CDR3 is built from 14 residues. V gave up 6 bases and J gave up 8 bases, with 19 bases separating them. CDR1 is SGHTA and CDR2 is FQGTGA in the germline V gene. This CDR3 reads CASRQTAGEGGYTF. The CDR3 nucleotides read TGTGCCAGCAGGCAAACCGCAGGGGAAGGAGGCTACACCTTC.

This chain joins TRBV5-1 and TRBJ2-1, with 12 bases lining up with TRBD2. With V trimmed by 4 bases and J by 8 bases, 4 bases remained unmatched. The germline gives CDR1 SGHRS, CDR2 YFSETQ. The CDR3 is 14 residues long. In DNA form, the CDR3 reads TGCGCCAGCAGCCAAGGGACTAGCGGGCATGAGCAGTTCTTC. As protein: CASSQGTSGHEQFF.

This chain uses TRBV4-3 with TRBJ2-7; 7 bases are a match to TRBD1. Looked up from germline, CDR1 is LGHNA and CDR2 is YSLEER. The CDR3 is 15 residues long. V gave up 1 base and J gave up 1 base; unmatched junction bases: 4. The CDR3 bases are TGCGCCAGCAGCCAAGGACAGGGCTCATCCTACGAGCAGTACTTC. Its protein product is CASSQGQGSSYEQYF.

V gene TRBV15 combines with J gene TRBJ2-3; D uncertain. The V gene's germline CDR1 is LNHNV and CDR2 YYDKDF (reference sequence). The CDR3 has 15 amino acids. V was pared by 5 bases and J by 0 bases, with 12 bases between. The CDR3 sequence is CATSQPQVSTDTQYF. The CDR3 DNA is TGTGCCACCAGCCAACCCCAAGTGAGCACAGATACGCAGTATTTT.

This CDR3 is CAWSGLEAGAYEQYF. DNA of the CDR3: TGTGCCTGGAGTGGCCTCGAAGCGGGGGCGTACGAGCAGTACTTC. The chain has TRBV30 and TRBJ2-7, with 8 bases that match TRBD2. This CDR3 is built from 15 residues. V lost 1 base and J lost 4; bases outside the gene matches: 9. The V gene's germline CDR1 is GTSNPN and CDR2 SVGIG (reference sequence).

This clone was seen a handful of times. The chain links TRBV4-1 to TRBJ2-7; weak D call: TRBD1 (6 bases). The V end was cut by 3 bases, the J end by 0 bases, with 15 bases between. Germline values: CDR1 MGHRA, CDR2 YSYEKL. The CDR3 runs to 16 residues. For the CDR3, the DNA is TGCGCCAGCAGCCACTCTACAGGGTATATCTCCTACGAGCAGTACTTC. Its protein is CASSHSTGYISYEQYF.